The 30 T cell receptor beta chains below come from one sample, sequenced in a study of T cells after somatic rescue of genetic block. Libraries were prepared by immunoSEQ multiplex PCR; TCRdb keeps only in-frame clonotypes and omits some of them. The sample lists 15,000 or so clones, under 75% occurring once. The material sequenced was peripheral blood mononuclear cells (PBMCs). All receptors come from a boy aged 5-17 years.

The chain employs TRBV7-9 and TRBJ1-6, with TRBD1 matching 8 bases. Germline V gives CDR1 SEHNR, CDR2 FQNEAQ (reference sequence). This CDR3 is 14 amino acids long. V gave up 5 bases and J gave up 7 bases; unmatched junction bases: 4. CDR3 protein: CASSGDRFNSPLHF. The CDR3 bases are TGTGCCAGCAGCGGGGACAGGTTCAATTCACCCCTCCACTTT.

The chain uses TRBV5-1 and TRBJ2-1, with D possibly TRBD2 on 5 matching bases. V lost 0 bases, J lost 8 bases, and 12 bases lay in between. Germline values: CDR1 SGHRS, CDR2 YFSETQ. The CDR3 contains 14 residues. The DNA of the CDR3 is TGCGCCAGCAGCTTGGCCGGAGTGGAGGATGAGCAGTTCTTC. Encoded protein: CASSLAGVEDEQFF. Full variable domain (missing parts from reference TRBV5-1 and TRBJ2-1): KAGVTQTPRYLIKTRGQQVTLSCSPISGHRSVSWYQQTPGQGLQFLFEYFSETQRNKGNFPGRFSGRQFSNSRSEMNVSTLELGDSALYLCASSLAGVEDEQFFGPGTRLTVL.

This clone was picked up a small number of times. The rearrangement joins TRBV27 to TRBJ2-1, with TRBD2 as a possible D gene (5 bases). The germline CDR1 and CDR2 sequences are MNHEY and SMNVEV (reference sequence). V was shortened by 4 bases and J by 0 bases, with 10 bases between the two germline ends. The CDR3 covers 15 residues. The CDR3 DNA reads as TGTGCCAGCAGTTCCCGGGGAACCTCCTACAATGAGCAGTTCTTC. This gives the protein CASSSRGTSYNEQFF.

Remarks on this clone: Different DNA sequences within this sample yield the same CDR3. CDR3 DNA sequence: TGCAGTGCGAACGGGCAGAGTGAGCAGTTCTTC. Its translation is CSANGQSEQFF. The genes are TRBV20-1 and TRBJ2-1; D is unresolved. V was cut by 6 bases and J by 9 bases, with 12 bases left in between. The CDR3 length is 11 residues. Germline V lookup: CDR1 DFQATT, CDR2 SNEGSKA (reference sequence).

This clone was seen a handful of times. V usage is TRBV4-1 and J usage is TRBJ2-1, with 8 bases aligning to TRBD1. V lost 5 bases and J lost 10; bases outside the gene matches: 13. Germline V gene data show CDR1 as MGHRA and CDR2 as YSYEKL. The CDR3 is made up of 15 amino acids. CDR3 protein: CASSEWDRQNDEQFF. CDR3 nucleotide sequence: TGCGCCAGCAGCGAATGGGACAGGCAAAATGACGAGCAGTTCTTC.

The chain's CDR3 is CASSFRSVRIQYF. The CDR3 region has the DNA TGTGCCAGCAGTTTTCGGTCCGTTCGCATTCAGTACTTC. The chain recombines TRBV28 with TRBJ2-4, with D hard to call. The CDR3 loop spans 13 amino acids. Germline-derived CDR1 and CDR2 are MDHEN and SYDVKM. V was trimmed by 3 bases and J by 9 bases, leaving 12 bases between them.

The chain employs TRBV27 and TRBJ2-7; 9 bases are a match to TRBD1. Trimming removed 6 bases from V and 4 bases from J; junction bases left unmatched: 7. This CDR3 is built from 14 residues. Looked up from germline, CDR1 is MNHEY and CDR2 is SMNVEV (reference sequence). The CDR3 here is CASRRQGVPYEQYF. CDR3 bases: TGTGCCAGCAGGAGACAGGGGGTCCCTTACGAGCAGTACTTC.

V is TRBV21-1 and J is TRBJ2-7; the tabulated D call, TRBD2, remains unverified against the DNA. TRBV21-1 is assigned pseudogene status. The CDR3 has 16 amino acids. CDR3 in DNA: TGTGCCAGCAGCAAAGGGGAGGGACCCACCCTCTACGAGCAGTACTTC. It codes for CASSKGEGPTLYEQYF.

The chain carries TRBV15 and TRBJ1-4, with 7 bases identical to TRBD1. V dropped 5 bases and J dropped 4; count of bases not matched to a gene: 4. Germline CDR1 reads LNHNV; CDR2 reads YYDKDF (reference sequence). This CDR3 has 14 residues. CDR3 DNA: TGTGCCACCAGCGCCAGGGGGTATAATGAAAAACTGTTTTTT. Translating it yields CATSARGYNEKLFF.

The rearrangement uses TRBV6-5 and TRBJ2-3; D perhaps matches TRBD2 (6 bases). Germline loops: CDR1 MNHEY, CDR2 SVGAGI. This CDR3 spans 15 amino acids. V dropped 4 bases and J dropped 1 base, with 12 bases sitting between them. CDR3 protein: CASSFSERGTDTQYF. For the CDR3, the DNA is TGTGCCAGCAGTTTCTCCGAGCGGGGCACAGATACGCAGTATTTT.

This clone has only a few counts. V gene TRBV5-1 combines with J gene TRBJ2-1, with 8 bases that match TRBD2. The V gene's germline CDR1 is SGHRS and CDR2 YFSETQ. This CDR3 is 16 amino acids long. V gave up 1 base and J gave up 8 bases; unmatched junction bases: 11. In nucleotides, the CDR3 is TGCGCCAGCAGCTTGTTCGAGGCGGGAGGTGTCCATGAGCAGTTCTTC. Translating it yields CASSLFEAGGVHEQFF. The whole variable domain, remainder taken from reference TRBV5-1 and TRBJ2-1, is KAGVTQTPRYLIKTRGQQVTLSCSPISGHRSVSWYQQTPGQGLQFLFEYFSETQRNKGNFPGRFSGRQFSNSRSEMNVSTLELGDSALYLCASSLFEAGGVHEQFFGPGTRLTVL.

The rearrangement links TRBV6-1 to TRBJ1-2, with a weak D call TRBD1 (5 bases). CDR3 length: 12 amino acids. CDR1 is MNHNS, CDR2 SASEGT, per germline. Trimming took off 7 bases at V and 7 bases at J, with 13 bases between the two ends. CDR3 in amino acids: CASTGDRSGYTF. The CDR3 nucleotides read TGTGCCAGCACCGGAGACAGAAGTGGCTACACCTTC.

This sequence joins TRBV7-9 and TRBJ2-2, with 10 bases aligning to TRBD1. Germline V CDR1 and CDR2: SEHNR, FQNEAQ (reference sequence). This CDR3 comprises 15 residues. V lost 2 bases to trimming and J lost 5 bases; unmatched junction nucleotides: 2. The CDR3 nucleotides read TGTGCCAGCAGCTTATTGGGACAGGGGACCGGGGAGCTGTTTTTT. It translates to CASSLLGQGTGELFF.

This clone was recorded only once. This sequence joins TRBV25-1 and TRBJ1-1, with D perhaps matching TRBD1 (5 bases). The germline V and J ends were trimmed by 5 bases and 1 base, with 17 bases remaining between them. The germline CDR1 and CDR2 sequences are MGHDK and SYGVNS. This CDR3 has 16 residues. This CDR3 reads CASSHLGRGANTEAFF. The CDR3, as DNA: TGTGCCAGCAGTCACCTAGGGAGAGGGGCGAACACTGAAGCTTTCTTT. The full variable domain, rest sourced from reference TRBV25-1 and TRBJ1-1, is EADIYQTPRYLVIGTGKKITLECSQTMGHDKMYWYQQDPGMELHLIHYSYGVNSTEKGDLSSESTVSRIRTEHFPLTLESARPSHTSQYLCASSHLGRGANTEAFFGQGTRLTVV.

This clone was seen once. The V and J genes are TRBV9 and TRBJ1-2; tentative D call: TRBD1 (6 bases). Germline V gives CDR1 SGDLS, CDR2 YYNGEE. The CDR3 has 14 residues. V was trimmed by 8 bases and J by 6 bases, leaving 20 bases between them. The DNA for the CDR3 is TGTGCCAGTCAAGGGGGGATCCCACACGATGGCTACACCTTC. Its translation is CASQGGIPHDGYTF.

In its sample, this clone was seen once. This sequence joins TRBV18 and TRBJ2-5; D remains unclear. The V gene lost 3 bases and the J gene lost 2 bases, with 7 bases spanning the gap. In germline, CDR1 is KGHSH, CDR2 LQKENI. The CDR3 loop spans 13 amino acids. The CDR3 protein is CASSPTLQETQYF. CDR3 coding DNA: TGTGCCAGCTCACCCACCTTACAAGAGACCCAGTACTTC.

This sequence joins TRBV19 and TRBJ1-4; 7 positions match TRBD1. In germline, CDR1 is LNHDA, CDR2 SQIVND (reference sequence). The CDR3 is 13 amino acids. The junction had 7 bases not matched to a gene; V was cut back by 10 bases and J by 5 bases. The CDR3 region is CATRDSENEKLFF. The CDR3 DNA follows: TGTGCCACCCGGGACAGTGAAAATGAAAAACTGTTTTTT.

The rearrangement uses TRBV5-1 and TRBJ2-5, with a weak D call TRBD1 (6 bases). With the DNA end fitting TRBJ2-7 better, the J assignment may be wrong. The V gene's germline CDR1 is SGHRS and CDR2 YFSETQ. This CDR3 contains 15 residues. The CDR3 DNA reads TGCGCCAGCAGCTTATCAAAGGGGGACCCCTACGAGCAGTACTTC. Its protein is CASSLSKGDPYEQYF.

J is TRBJ2-2 and V is TRBV7-6; TRBD1 is a possible D gene (6 bases). The CDR3 runs to 15 residues. With 3 bases removed from V and 4 bases from J, the gap between germline ends came to 12 bases. Germline V gene lookup returns CDR1 SGHVS and CDR2 FNYEAQ. The CDR3 is CASSFTGTSTGELFF. The CDR3 nucleotides are TGTGCCAGCAGCTTTACCGGGACATCCACCGGGGAGCTGTTTTTT.

The rearrangement uses TRBV28 and TRBJ2-3; TRBD1 is a possible D gene (6 bases). Between the trimmed V and J ends, which lost 5 bases and 3 bases, there was a span of 15 bases. The CDR3 is made up of 15 amino acids. The germline V gene encodes CDR1 MDHEN and CDR2 SYDVKM. CDR3 loop: CASSIHPTGTDTQYF. The CDR3 DNA sequence: TGTGCCAGCAGTATCCATCCCACAGGGACAGATACGCAGTATTTT.

This rearrangement joins TRBV28 to TRBJ1-5, with TRBD1 identical over 9 bases. The germline CDR1 and CDR2 sequences are MDHEN and SYDVKM. With 5 bases clipped from V and 3 bases from J, the junction kept 5 bases outside the gene matches. The CDR3 runs 15 residues. This CDR3 is CASSLRTGANQPQHF. The CDR3 nucleotides read TGTGCCAGCAGTCTCCGGACAGGGGCCAATCAGCCCCAGCATTTT.

CDR3 nucleotide sequence: TGTGCCAGTAGCACAAGGGACAGGCCCTCCTACGAGCAGTACTTC. Amino acid sequence: CASSTRDRPSYEQYF. This chain connects TRBV19 to TRBJ2-7; TRBD1 aligns across 8 bases. Per germline, CDR1 LNHDA and CDR2 SQIVND (reference sequence). After removal of 6 bases from V and 0 bases from J, the junction contained 7 bases not matched to a gene. This CDR3 spans 15 amino acids.

This clone was found a few times. The genes are TRBV10-3 and TRBJ2-7; 8 bases map to TRBD1. Germline V CDR1 and CDR2: ENHRY, SYGVKD. V shed 3 bases and J 2 bases; nucleotides not matched to a gene: 3. The CDR3 sequence is 14 residues long. The CDR3 DNA reads as TGTGCCATCAGTGACGGGGGACAGGCCTACGAGCAGTACTTC. Translated: CAISDGGQAYEQYF.

This clone was picked up one time. As DNA, the CDR3 is TGCGCCAGCAGCACTAGACAGGGGCGGGAGACCCAGTACTTC. Protein product: CASSTRQGRETQYF. This chain joins TRBV5-1 and TRBJ2-5, with TRBD1 matching over 8 bases. There are 14 residues in the CDR3. Germline V CDR1 and CDR2: SGHRS, YFSETQ. J gave up 5 bases and V 4 bases, and 7 bases lay outside the gene matches.

The V gene is TRBV28, the J gene TRBJ1-1; unclear D gene. This CDR3 is 15 amino acids long. CDR1 and CDR2 from the germline V gene are MDHEN and SYDVKM. With 3 bases removed from V and 0 bases from J, the gap between germline ends came to 11 bases. CDR3 residues: CASSFPSPMNTEAFF. DNA for the CDR3: TGTGCCAGCAGTTTCCCGAGCCCGATGAACACTGAAGCTTTCTTT.

The chain employs TRBV15 and TRBJ2-7, with D possibly matching TRBD2 (7 bases). Trimming stripped 5 bases from V and 0 bases from J, with 20 bases between. Germline assignment: CDR1 LNHNV and CDR2 YYDKDF (reference sequence). This CDR3 is built from 17 residues. This CDR3 is CATSGPTGGGVSYEQYF. The CDR3 nucleotides are TGTGCCACCAGCGGTCCAACAGGCGGGGGCGTCTCCTACGAGCAGTACTTC.

The chain uses TRBV10-1 and TRBJ2-1; 10 bases fit TRBD2. With 3 bases clipped from V and 3 bases from J, the junction kept 5 bases outside the gene matches. CDR3 size: 16 residues. Per the germline V gene, CDR1 is WNHNN and CDR2 is SYGVQD (reference sequence). CDR3 bases: TGCGCCAGCAGTGATGGTAGGACTAGCGGCTACAATGAGCAGTTCTTC. Encoded protein: CASSDGRTSGYNEQFF.

By sample fraction, this clone is large (0.1 to 1%). The chain has TRBV7-9 and TRBJ1-1, with 7 bases identical to TRBD1. The CDR3 runs 16 residues. Germline lookup yields CDR1 SEHNR and CDR2 FQNEAQ (reference sequence). The ends lost 5 bases at V and 2 bases at J; junction bases unmatched: 11. The chain's CDR3 is CASSPPGQVGNTEAFF. DNA of the CDR3: TGTGCCAGCAGCCCCCCCGGACAGGTTGGAAACACTGAAGCTTTCTTT.

The chain joins TRBV6-1 to TRBJ2-7; D is undetermined. This CDR3 is built from 12 residues. V lost 6 bases and J lost 4, with 10 bases in between. Germline V gene sequence: CDR1 MNHNS, CDR2 SASEGT. The CDR3 bases are TGTGCCAGCAGCCGGGTCCTTTACGAGCAGTACTTC. Its protein is CASSRVLYEQYF.

The CDR3 nucleotides read TGTGCCAGCAGCTTGGGCCCTCCGAGCTCCTACAATGAGCAGTTCTTC. This gives the protein CASSLGPPSSYNEQFF. J is TRBJ2-1 and V is TRBV5-6; D ambiguous. V was trimmed by 0 bases and J by 0 bases, leaving 10 bases between them. Germline V gives CDR1 SGHDT, CDR2 YYEEEE. This CDR3 comprises 16 residues.